This note documents a single T cell receptor beta chain sequence. The record originates from a study of control samples from healthy donors and cancer patients. Clones were read by immunoSEQ multiplex PCR, and TCRdb kept only the in-frame ones, dropping some. The sample shows around 180,000 clones, approximately 86% of them seen only once. In germline, CDR1 is SGHKS, CDR2 YYEKEE (reference sequence). The ends were cut back, 0 bases at V and 7 bases at J, with 14 bases in the middle. This CDR3 has 14 amino acids. The clonotype originates from a woman aged 30 to 39 in good health. Sequenced input: blood. V gene TRBV5-5 combines with J gene TRBJ2-7, with D maybe TRBD1 (5 bases). CDR3 protein: CASSLGLQGKEQYV. In DNA form, the CDR3 reads TGTGCCAGCAGCTTGGGGTTGCAGGGAAAAGAGCAGTACGTC.